The sequence of this T cell receptor beta chain was determined in a study of T cells in placental villitis. In the study overall: The study tested an allograft-versus-infection hypothesis by comparing placental TCR-beta repertoires in villitis of unknown etiology, unaffected controls matched for gestational age, and infectious villitis.

Its CDR3 holds 16 amino acids, cysteine through phenylalanine. Just the 48-base CDR3 DNA is kept, in frame starting at base 1. Trimming takes 5 bases off V and 0 bases off J; junction bases not matched to a gene: 2. Per the germline V gene (reference sequence), LNHDA is the CDR1 and SQIVND is the CDR2. Five infectious villitis placentae, four with confirmed cytomegalovirus and one with Toxoplasma gondii, were included and were not matched to other groups. The mothers in the infectious villitis group were younger, carried smaller fetuses, and either delivered preterm or experienced intrauterine demise in two cases. Placentae were collected after delivery and examined grossly and histologically before archival tissue was selected. Five 10-micron scrolls were cut from each FFPE block, and DNA was isolated using the AllPrep DNA/RNA FFPE Tissue kit. NanoDrop was used to check DNA concentration and purity, while a Bioanalyzer was used to assess RNA quality.

What the work shows at the level of the full study, not this receptor alone: Bulk tissue sequencing could not distinguish helper, regulatory or cytotoxic T cells, nor maternal versus fetal T cells, and excluded gamma-delta receptors. Higher CMV-specific clone frequencies were found in infectious CMV cases than in villitis of unknown etiology (roughly 0.012 vs 0.00096), and no difference in CMV-specific clone frequencies was seen between villitis of unknown etiology and controls. Small amounts of decidua were contained in the paraffin blocks, so some of the captured T cells, especially in controls, may have been decidual rather than villous infiltrates.

Only a few counts were recorded for this clone. Its antigen specificity is not known. The record has no base qualities; no much larger clone is one base away. Amplification of TCR-beta CDR3 regions from genomic DNA was performed with the immunoSEQ v4 bias-controlled multiplex PCR assay, which was run blinded to group allocation. To estimate the quantities of nucleated cells and T cells in each sample, reference gene primers were added alongside the TCR-beta primers. Sequencing of the libraries was performed on an Illumina MiSeq with a 100-cycle paired-end protocol. Under the source paper's analysis protocol: Diversity and richness were calculated in immunoSEQ Analyzer software, with richness determined by iChao1 and clonality derived from Pielou evenness and Shannon diversity (0-1, with higher values meaning less diverse). CDR3 amino acid sequences together with their V/J genes were searched in VDJdb for CMV, EBV and influenza A specificities using confidence 3 and substitution 2. The Morisita-Horn index was used to assess TCR-beta amino acid clonotype overlap between villitis of unknown etiology, infectious villitis and control repertoires. In TCRdb, the immuneACCESS table is reduced to in-frame sequences with V and J assigned. These tables do not hold every clone; where another copy was compared, an unresolved V gene accounts for under half, and the others remain unexplained. V, J and clone size are those of that table, while D and trimming were read from the DNA. Here the sample has about 3,100 clones; over 60% occur a single time. The ten biggest clones cover under 20% of the sample.

Material: placental tissue containing maternal and fetal cells. The clonotype originates from a human patient with infectious villitis; the placental T cells may come from both mother and fetus. The chain couples TRBV19 to TRBJ2-6, with 9 bases in between that match TRBD2. Here the CDR3 is given as CASSGLASSGANVLTF. In nucleotides, the sequence is TGTGCCAGTAGTGGACTAGCGAGCTCTGGGGCCAACGTCCTGACTTTC. Joined to the reference TRBV19 and TRBJ2-6 proteins, this CDR3 gives the full variable domain: DGGITQSPKYLFRKEGQNVTLSCEQNLNHDAMYWYRQDPGQGLRLIYYSQIVNDFQKGDIAEGYSVSREKKESFPLTVTSAQKNPTAFYLCASSGLASSGANVLTFGAGSRLTVL.